This T cell receptor (beta chain) was documented in a study of identical twins. Study results and caveats: There was an excess of low generation probability in the out-of-frame alpha sequences that twins shared. Out-of-frame sharing of TCR alpha in monozygotic twins was underestimated by models. Researchers caution that invariant MAIT and iNKT cells could partly confound zero-insertion analyses.

The CDR3 contains 13 residues. The germline V gene encodes CDR1 DFQATT and CDR2 SNEGSKA (reference sequence). V gave up 3 bases and J gave up 3 bases; unmatched junction bases: 4. MiXCR, run by TCRdb on the 5' RACE reads, gives a single entry per CDR3 protein. The sample includes hundreds of thousands of distinct CDR3 sequences, roughly 6% of them seen just once. This clonotype was counted many times. Its antigen is unidentified. The receptor was isolated from a man aged 18-30 years in good health. The chain uses TRBV20-1 and TRBJ2-5, with 7 bases identical to TRBD1. The specimen sequenced was naive T cells sorted from blood. This chain's CDR3 is CSARDRSKETQYF. DNA for the CDR3: TGCAGTGCTAGGGACAGGAGCAAAGAGACCCAGTACTTC.